The 16 T cell receptor beta chains below were found in one sample sequenced in a study of vaccination effects on CD4 cells after COVID-19. No antigen has been assigned to these receptors. Antigen-specific CD4+ T cells were first expanded with viral peptide pools by the ViraFEST assay and only then sequenced. Upon completion of more than eight days in culture, CD4+ T cells were isolated. Previously uninfected by SARS-CoV-2, the vaccine recipients also showed negative nucleocapsid antibodies. Clones were read by immunoSEQ multiplex PCR, and TCRdb kept only the in-frame ones, dropping some. The table has tens of thousands of clones, under 70% seen once. The sequenced sample was CD4+ T cells from PBMCs cultured with HCoV-OC43 spike peptides, obtained before COVID-19 vaccination. Regarding subset: HCoV-OC43 spike overlapping peptide pool stimulation. The receptors here all came from a human donor who received a COVID-19 vaccine.

A word on this clone: This CDR3 is also generated by other DNA sequences in the sample. The chain is built from TRBV5-1 and TRBJ2-1, with 11 bases fitting TRBD2. The ends lost 4 bases at V and 3 bases at J; junction bases unmatched: 3. Germline V CDR1 and CDR2: SGHRS, YFSETQ. CDR3 length: 15 amino acids. The chain's CDR3 is CASSLGTSGYNEQFF. The CDR3 DNA is TGCGCCAGCAGCCTAGGGACTAGCGGCTACAATGAGCAGTTCTTC. The complete variable domain, with remaining parts taken from reference TRBV5-1 and TRBJ2-1, reads KAGVTQTPRYLIKTRGQQVTLSCSPISGHRSVSWYQQTPGQGLQFLFEYFSETQRNKGNFPGRFSGRQFSNSRSEMNVSTLELGDSALYLCASSLGTSGYNEQFFGPGTRLTVL.

This sequence joins TRBV6-5 and TRBJ2-3; D not resolved. Germline assignment: CDR1 MNHEY and CDR2 SVGAGI. The V end was cut by 7 bases, the J end by 2 bases, with 10 bases between. The CDR3 has 13 residues. The CDR3 loop reads CASKVISTDTQYF. In DNA, the CDR3 is TGTGCCAGCAAGGTCATCTCCACAGATACGCAGTATTTT.

This chain connects TRBV27 to TRBJ2-4; D perhaps matches TRBD1 (6 bases). CDR3 length: 18 residues. Trimming shortened V by 5 bases and J by 0 bases, and 20 bases separated the two germline ends. Germline assignment: CDR1 MNHEY and CDR2 SMNVEV (reference sequence). DNA for the CDR3: TGTGCCAGCAGTCCTCAGGGGACCAGCGCCCTAGCCAAAAACATTCAGTACTTC. It translates to CASSPQGTSALAKNIQYF.

This clone appeared once. This chain joins TRBV4-3 and TRBJ1-2; D call uncertain. The V gene's germline CDR1 is LGHNA and CDR2 YSLEER. V shed 1 base and J shed 2 bases, with 11 bases lying between them. The CDR3 is 15 residues long. The CDR3 DNA is TGCGCCAGCAGCCAAGGAACAAGGAGGAACTATGGCTACACCTTC. It is translated as CASSQGTRRNYGYTF.

This chain links TRBV5-1 with TRBJ1-4; possible D gene TRBD1, 6 bases. There are 15 residues in the CDR3. Trimming removed 4 bases from V and 3 bases from J, with 13 bases in between. CDR1 SGHRS and CDR2 YFSETQ come from the germline V gene. Written as DNA, the CDR3 is TGCGCCAGCAGCGGAGGGGGGGTCTCTAATGAAAAACTGTTTTTT. This translates into CASSGGGVSNEKLFF.

The rearrangement uses TRBV30 and TRBJ1-5, with 7 bases aligning to TRBD1. J lost 1 base, V lost 2 bases, and 11 bases had no gene match. Germline-derived CDR1 and CDR2 are GTSNPN and SVGIG (reference sequence). The CDR3 totals 17 residues. CDR3 nucleotide sequence: TGTGCCTGGAGTCTAAACAGGGGAAGTAAGAGCAATCAGCCCCAGCATTTT. Translation gives CAWSLNRGSKSNQPQHF.

CDR3 DNA sequence: TGTGCCGTCGGAAAGGGCGGGATTCAAGAGACCCAGTACTTC. Its protein product is CAVGKGGIQETQYF. The V call is TRBV2, the J call TRBJ2-5; perhaps TRBD2 as D (6 bases). The CDR3 runs 14 residues. Trimming took 11 bases from V and 2 from J, leaving 18 bases between them. Germline V CDR1 and CDR2: SNHLY, FYNNEI.

The V call is TRBV6-6, the J call TRBJ1-1; D remains unclear. Germline V gives CDR1 MNHNY, CDR2 SVGAGI (reference sequence). The CDR3 extends over 14 amino acids. Trimming left V 4 bases short and J 5 bases short, with 14 bases between. CDR3: CASSFFGGKTEAFF. The CDR3 DNA sequence: TGTGCCAGCAGTTTTTTCGGCGGGAAGACTGAAGCTTTCTTT.

The V gene is TRBV18, the J gene TRBJ2-1; weak D call: TRBD2 (5 bases). Trimming pared 0 bases from V and 5 bases from J, leaving 17 bases between. Per germline, CDR1 KGHSH and CDR2 LQKENI. The CDR3 is made up of 17 amino acids. CDR3 DNA sequence: TGTGCCAGCTCACCACCTAACAGCGGATCCGCCCACAATGAGCAGTTCTTC. This gives the protein CASSPPNSGSAHNEQFF.

This clone was observed a few times. V gene TRBV7-9 combines with J gene TRBJ1-1; D perhaps matches TRBD1 (5 bases). Looked up from germline, CDR1 is SEHNR and CDR2 is FQNEAQ (reference sequence). V dropped 4 bases and J dropped 10 bases, with 13 bases sitting between them. This CDR3 is 12 amino acids long. In DNA form, the CDR3 reads TGTGCCAGCAGCTCCACAGGCGGGGGAGCTTTCTTT. This codes for CASSSTGGGAFF.

J is TRBJ2-3 and V is TRBV28; 8 bases agree with TRBD2. Per the germline V gene, CDR1 is MDHEN and CDR2 is SYDVKM. J was trimmed by 2 bases and V by 4 bases; bases with no gene match: 11. This CDR3 comprises 17 residues. The CDR3 sequence is CASSSPGRAASTDTQYF. The CDR3 region has the DNA TGTGCCAGCAGTTCCCCCGGGAGGGCGGCCTCCACAGATACGCAGTATTTT.

This clone was seen once. The genes are TRBV5-5 and TRBJ2-7; D unclear. Trimming shortened V by 0 bases and J by 4 bases, and 8 bases separated the two germline ends. This CDR3 comprises 13 residues. Per the germline V gene, CDR1 is SGHKS and CDR2 is YYEKEE (reference sequence). The CDR3: CASSLASRYEQYF. CDR3 sequence (DNA): TGTGCCAGCAGCTTGGCCAGCAGATACGAGCAGTACTTC.

This chain joins TRBV7-9 and TRBJ1-1; D perhaps matches TRBD1 (5 bases). V shed 3 bases and J shed 6 bases, with 17 bases lying between them. CDR3 length: 15 residues. CDR1 SEHNR and CDR2 FQNEAQ come from the germline V gene (reference sequence). This CDR3 reads CASSFGGMGFPEAFF. In DNA form, the CDR3 reads TGTGCCAGCAGCTTCGGGGGTATGGGGTTCCCTGAAGCTTTCTTT. The full variable domain, rest sourced from reference TRBV7-9 and TRBJ1-1, is DTGVSQNPRHKITKRGQNVTFRCDPISEHNRLYWYRQTLGQGPEFLTYFQNEAQLEKSRLLSDRFSAERPKGSFSTLEIQRTEQGDSAMYLCASSFGGMGFPEAFFGQGTRLTVV.

To note about this clone: One end of the junction does not line up with germline, which may come from a read error. The chain has TRBV5-4 and TRBJ1-2, with 9 bases matching TRBD1. Germline V gene data show CDR1 as SGHNT and CDR2 as YYREEE (reference sequence). This CDR3 is built from 13 residues. The CDR3 DNA reads as TGTGCCAGCAGCTTGGGGCCGGGACAGGGTGATAGCTTC. Translating it yields CASSLGPGQGDSF.

The chain has TRBV29-1 and TRBJ1-1, with 7 bases aligning to TRBD1. This CDR3 contains 14 residues. Germline values: CDR1 SQVTM, CDR2 ANQGSEA. Trimming removed 4 bases from V and 1 base from J; junction bases left unmatched: 6. DNA for the CDR3: TGCAGCGTTGGAAAGACAGGGCCGAACACTGAAGCTTTCTTT. Translated, it gives CSVGKTGPNTEAFF.

The table lists this clone with a few counts. The chain is built from TRBV24-1 and TRBJ1-5; 8 bases match TRBD1. Germline V lookup: CDR1 KGHDR, CDR2 SFDVKD. The J segment lost 4 bases and the V segment lost 5 bases, leaving 3 bases of the junction unmatched. The CDR3 loop spans 14 amino acids. The CDR3 here is CATSAGGGNQPQHF. The CDR3 coding sequence is TGTGCCACCAGTGCAGGGGGCGGGAATCAGCCCCAGCATTTT.